The 27 T cell receptor beta chains listed next were all sequenced from one sample in a study of blood T cell repertoires in COVID-19. Sequencing was performed with immunoSEQ multiplex PCR; in TCRdb, only in-frame clones are kept and a portion is missing. The sample holds roughly 670,000 clones; 80% to 90% are singletons and the top ten take over 0.2%. Sequences were obtained from peripheral blood. These receptors originate from a woman younger than 30 with acute or convalescent COVID-19.

This chain uses TRBV29-1 with TRBJ1-5, with D tentatively TRBD1 (5 bases). This CDR3 has 15 residues. The germline V gene encodes CDR1 SQVTM and CDR2 ANQGSEA. Trimming cost V 4 bases and J 4 bases, with 17 bases left between them. CDR3 bases: TGCAGCGTTGTTTCCACCCGACAGATGAATCAGCCCCAGCATTTT. Translated, it gives CSVVSTRQMNQPQHF.

This sequence joins TRBV24-1 and TRBJ2-1; D remains unclear. Per the germline V gene, CDR1 is KGHDR and CDR2 is SFDVKD. The CDR3 is 13 residues long. V gave up 0 bases and J gave up 11 bases, with 10 bases separating them. CDR3 loop: CATSDLIREKQFF. The CDR3 DNA reads as TGTGCCACCAGTGATTTGATAAGAGAAAAGCAGTTCTTC.

This chain joins TRBV5-1 and TRBJ1-4; 9 positions match TRBD1. Germline loops: CDR1 SGHRS, CDR2 YFSETQ. With 2 bases clipped from V and 5 bases from J, the junction kept 4 bases outside the gene matches. This CDR3 contains 15 residues. CDR3 coding DNA: TGCGCCAGCAGCTTTTCGGGACAGGGAAATGAAAAACTGTTTTTT. It translates to CASSFSGQGNEKLFF.

The chain links TRBV2 to TRBJ1-1, with a weak D call TRBD1 (6 bases). The CDR3 sequence is 15 residues long. Germline loops: CDR1 SNHLY, CDR2 FYNNEI. V lost 6 bases and J lost 0, with 14 bases in between. CDR3 sequence (DNA): TGTGCCAGCAGCAAGGAGACAGGCATGAACACTGAAGCTTTCTTT. It encodes CASSKETGMNTEAFF.

This sequence joins TRBV7-8 and TRBJ2-7, with a tentative D call TRBD2 (6 bases). The CDR3 is 15 residues long. The V and J ends lost 5 bases and 10 bases respectively, with 24 bases between them. The germline V gene encodes CDR1 SGHVS and CDR2 FQNEAQ. The CDR3 reads CASSPGESPHQIQYF. DNA for the CDR3: TGTGCCAGCAGCCCGGGGGAAAGTCCTCATCAGATCCAGTACTTC.

This chain uses TRBV30 with TRBJ1-4; TRBD1 is a possible D gene (5 bases). CDR1 is GTSNPN, CDR2 SVGIG, per germline (reference sequence). V was clipped by 0 bases and J by 8 bases, with 13 bases between them. The CDR3 spans 14 residues. The CDR3 protein is CAWSVAGLGEKLFF. As DNA, the CDR3 is TGTGCCTGGAGTGTAGCAGGGTTAGGAGAAAAACTGTTTTTT.

This clone has just one count. This chain uses TRBV29-1 with TRBJ2-5; TRBD1 matches at 8 bases. V was clipped by 6 bases and J by 14 bases; unmatched bases: 8. The germline V gene encodes CDR1 SQVTM and CDR2 ANQGSEA. The CDR3 totals 10 residues. The CDR3 region has the DNA TGCAGCGTCTTTGACAGGGGTCCCTACTTC. Translating gives CSVFDRGPYF. The whole variable domain, filled in from reference TRBV29-1 and TRBJ2-5, reads SAVISQKPSRDICQRGTSLTIQCQVDSQVTMMFWYRQQPGQSLTLIATANQGSEATYESGFVIDKFPISRPNLTFSTLTVSNMSPEDSSIYLCSVFDRGPYFGPGTRLLVL.

This chain connects TRBV4-1 to TRBJ2-7, with TRBD2 identical over 8 bases. The germline gives CDR1 MGHRA, CDR2 YSYEKL. The J segment lost 4 bases and the V segment lost 3 bases, leaving 5 bases of the junction unmatched. The CDR3 is 14 amino acids. CDR3 sequence: CASSHRGGTYEQYF. The CDR3 DNA reads as TGCGCCAGCAGCCACCGCGGGGGGACTTACGAGCAGTACTTC.

V gene TRBV20-1 combines with J gene TRBJ2-7; TRBD1 matches at 7 bases. The CDR3 is 14 residues long. Germline CDR1 and CDR2: DFQATT and SNEGSKA (reference sequence). V trimming: 3 bases; J trimming: 0 bases; junction bases outside the gene matches: 5. CDR3 loop: CSASEDRSSYEQYF. In nucleotides, the CDR3 is TGCAGTGCTAGTGAGGACAGGAGCTCCTACGAGCAGTACTTC.

The J gene is TRBJ1-4, the V gene TRBV5-1, with 10 bases that match TRBD1. CDR3 length equals 15 residues. J was trimmed by 8 bases and V by 0 bases; bases with no gene match: 4. Germline CDR1 SGHRS, CDR2 YFSETQ. The CDR3 here is CASSLEGTGDEKLFF. The DNA for the CDR3 is TGCGCCAGCAGCTTGGAGGGGACAGGGGACGAAAAACTGTTTTTT.

The chain employs TRBV6-2 or TRBV6-3 and TRBJ1-4, with D possibly matching TRBD1 (6 bases). The CDR3 is 16 amino acids. The ends were cut back, 0 bases at V and 4 bases at J, with 12 bases in the middle. Per germline, CDR1 MNHEY and CDR2 SVGEGT. The DNA of the CDR3 is TGTGCCAGCAGTTACTCGAAGACAGGCCGTAATGAAAAACTGTTTTTT. Residues: CASSYSKTGRNEKLFF.

V and J are TRBV10-3 and TRBJ1-1; no clear D. Germline V gene sequence: CDR1 ENHRY, CDR2 SYGVKD. The CDR3 covers 13 residues. Trimming removed 3 bases from V and 4 bases from J, with 9 bases in between. CDR3 DNA sequence: TGTGCCATCAGTGATTTCGCCGGCACTGAAGCTTTCTTT. This encodes CAISDFAGTEAFF.

The chain recombines TRBV19 with TRBJ1-4; D is possibly TRBD1 (5 bases). Trimming removed 6 bases from V and 2 bases from J, with 7 bases in between. Germline CDR1 and CDR2: LNHDA and SQIVND (reference sequence). CDR3 size: 13 residues. The CDR3 sequence is CASRSGTNEKLFF. CDR3 coding DNA: TGTGCCAGTAGGTCAGGGACTAATGAAAAACTGTTTTTT.

The gene calls are TRBV29-1 and TRBJ2-7, with 10 bases fitting TRBD1. The CDR3 is 13 amino acids. After removal of 7 bases from V and 4 bases from J, the junction contained 7 bases not matched to a gene. The germline V gene encodes CDR1 SQVTM and CDR2 ANQGSEA. The CDR3 DNA follows: TGCAGCGGAAAGACAGGGGGCCTATACGAGCAGTACTTC. Protein product: CSGKTGGLYEQYF.

The rearrangement uses TRBV25-1 and TRBJ1-4; TRBD1 matches 9 bases. Germline V gene data show CDR1 as MGHDK and CDR2 as SYGVNS. The CDR3 consists of 15 residues. V was clipped by 3 bases and J by 8 bases; unmatched bases: 7. CDR3 DNA: TGTGCCAGCAGTGACCCCGGGACAGGGAACGAAAAACTGTTTTTT. It specifies CASSDPGTGNEKLFF.

CDR3 residues: CASSTTDSYGYTF. DNA for the CDR3: TGTGCCAGCAGCACAACGGACAGTTATGGCTACACCTTC. The chain joins TRBV7-9 to TRBJ1-2; perhaps TRBD1 as D (6 bases). The germline gives CDR1 SEHNR, CDR2 FQNEAQ (reference sequence). The CDR3 length is 13 residues. V lost 5 bases and J 5 bases, leaving 12 bases between the germline ends.

This clone was observed a few times. V usage is TRBV24-1 and J usage is TRBJ1-5; D is perhaps TRBD1 (5 bases). CDR1 and CDR2 from the germline V gene are KGHDR and SFDVKD. Trimming stripped 5 bases from V and 5 bases from J, with 18 bases between. This CDR3 contains 16 residues. Here the CDR3 DNA reads TGTGCCACCAGTGTTCTTCAGGAGGGGTGCCATCAGCCCCAGCATTTT. This translates into CATSVLQEGCHQPQHF.

V and J are TRBV4-3 and TRBJ2-1; 9 bases line up with TRBD1. V shed 1 base and J 3 bases; nucleotides not matched to a gene: 1. Germline CDR1 is LGHNA and CDR2 is YSLEER. This CDR3 contains 15 residues. The CDR3 region has the DNA TGCGCCAGCAGCCAAGGACAGGGGGACTACAATGAGCAGTTCTTC. This sequence encodes CASSQGQGDYNEQFF.

CDR3 protein: CASSLGAQGGNEQFF. The DNA for the CDR3 is TGTGCCAGCAGCTTAGGTGCTCAGGGGGGCAATGAGCAGTTCTTC. The J gene is TRBJ2-1, the V gene TRBV7-9, with a weak D call TRBD1 (7 bases). The CDR3 consists of 15 residues. Germline loops: CDR1 SEHNR, CDR2 FQNEAQ (reference sequence). Trimming removed 1 base from V and 6 bases from J, with 13 bases in between.

The chain employs TRBV27 and TRBJ1-1; D remains ambiguous. V was pared by 2 bases and J by 1 base, with 11 bases between. CDR1 and CDR2 from the germline V gene are MNHEY and SMNVEV (reference sequence). This CDR3 has 15 residues. CDR3 sequence: CASSLGGWRNTEAFF. The CDR3 DNA is TGTGCCAGCAGTTTAGGTGGGTGGAGGAACACTGAAGCTTTCTTT.

The chain joins TRBV6-2 or TRBV6-3 to TRBJ1-1; 7 bases map to TRBD1. The V segment lost 4 bases and the J segment 1 base; nucleotides outside the gene matches: 18. Germline CDR1 is MNHEY and CDR2 is SVGEGT. The CDR3 is made up of 19 amino acids. The CDR3 protein is CASSLRGGKGVSKNTEAFF. The CDR3 nucleotides read TGTGCCAGCAGTTTGCGAGGGGGCAAAGGTGTATCTAAGAACACTGAAGCTTTCTTT.

This rearrangement joins TRBV19 to TRBJ1-1, with 8 bases aligning to TRBD1. This CDR3 is 15 amino acids long. Germline CDR1 and CDR2: LNHDA and SQIVND (reference sequence). J gave up 0 bases and V 1 base, and 1 base lay outside the gene matches. CDR3 protein: CASSIGDRLNTEAFF. The CDR3 DNA is TGTGCCAGTAGTATAGGGGACAGGCTGAACACTGAAGCTTTCTTT.

This chain joins TRBV6-4 and TRBJ1-2; 7 nucleotides line up with TRBD1. The CDR3 sequence is 15 residues long. Trimming at V came to 8 bases and at J to 6 bases, leaving 15 bases not matched to a gene. Germline V gene sequence: CDR1 MRHNA, CDR2 SNTAGT. The CDR3 here is CASLPTPTGTHGYTF. The CDR3 bases are TGTGCCAGCCTTCCGACCCCGACAGGGACCCATGGCTACACCTTC.

J is TRBJ1-1 and V is TRBV18; 7 bases align to TRBD1. Germline CDR1 KGHSH, CDR2 LQKENI. The CDR3 totals 15 residues. Trimming removed 2 bases from V and 1 base from J; junction bases left unmatched: 4. Written as DNA, the CDR3 is TGTGCCAGCTCACCAAGGGGGCGGGGGAACACTGAAGCTTTCTTT. It yields the protein CASSPRGRGNTEAFF.

V is TRBV18 and J is TRBJ2-1, with D uncertain. CDR3 length: 13 residues. CDR1 is KGHSH, CDR2 LQKENI, per germline. Trimming cost V 2 bases and J 4 bases, with 6 bases left between them. CDR3 amino acids: CASSPTRYNEQFF. The DNA for the CDR3 is TGTGCCAGCTCACCAACCAGGTACAATGAGCAGTTCTTC. Full variable domain (outside the CDR3, taken from reference TRBV18 and TRBJ2-1): NAGVMQNPRHLVRRRGQEARLRCSPMKGHSHVYWYRQLPEEGLKFMVYLQKENIIDESGMPKERFSAEFPKEGPSILRIQQVVRGDSAAYFCASSPTRYNEQFFGPGTRLTVL.

V is TRBV10-3 and J is TRBJ1-2; D gene unclear. Trimming pared 4 bases from V and 8 bases from J, leaving 11 bases between. CDR3 length: 12 residues. Per the germline V gene, CDR1 is ENHRY and CDR2 is SYGVKD. The CDR3 here is CAISVRPGGYTF. CDR3 DNA sequence: TGTGCCATCAGTGTTAGACCGGGAGGCTACACCTTC.

This chain uses TRBV7-6 with TRBJ2-7; 12 bases align to TRBD1. J gave up 7 bases and V 5 bases, and 12 bases lay outside the gene matches. This CDR3 is built from 16 residues. In germline, CDR1 is SGHVS, CDR2 FNYEAQ. CDR3 DNA sequence: TGTGCCAGCAGCCCAGCCTTAGGGACAGGGGGCCGGGAGCAGTACTTC. This encodes CASSPALGTGGREQYF.